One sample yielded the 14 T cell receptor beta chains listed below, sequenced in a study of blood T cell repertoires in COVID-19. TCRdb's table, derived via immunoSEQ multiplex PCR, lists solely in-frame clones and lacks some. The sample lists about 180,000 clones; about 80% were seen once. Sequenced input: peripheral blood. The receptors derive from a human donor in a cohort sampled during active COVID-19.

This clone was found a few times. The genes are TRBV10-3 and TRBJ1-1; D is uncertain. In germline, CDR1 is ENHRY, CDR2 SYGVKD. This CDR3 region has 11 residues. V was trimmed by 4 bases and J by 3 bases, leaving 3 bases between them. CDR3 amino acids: CAISADTEAFF. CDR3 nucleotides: TGTGCCATCAGTGCGGACACTGAAGCTTTCTTT.

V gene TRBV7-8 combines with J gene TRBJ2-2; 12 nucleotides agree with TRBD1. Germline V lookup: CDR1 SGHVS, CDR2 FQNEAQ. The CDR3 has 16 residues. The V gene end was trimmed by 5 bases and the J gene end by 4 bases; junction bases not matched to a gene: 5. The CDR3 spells CASSPGQGAVTGELFF. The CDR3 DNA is TGTGCCAGCAGCCCGGGACAGGGGGCGGTCACCGGGGAGCTGTTTTTT.

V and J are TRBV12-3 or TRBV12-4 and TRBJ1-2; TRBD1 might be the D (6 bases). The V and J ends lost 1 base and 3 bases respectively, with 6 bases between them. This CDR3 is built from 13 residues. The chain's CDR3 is CASSLEGDYGYTF. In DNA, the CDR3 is TGTGCCAGCAGTTTAGAGGGGGACTATGGCTACACCTTC.

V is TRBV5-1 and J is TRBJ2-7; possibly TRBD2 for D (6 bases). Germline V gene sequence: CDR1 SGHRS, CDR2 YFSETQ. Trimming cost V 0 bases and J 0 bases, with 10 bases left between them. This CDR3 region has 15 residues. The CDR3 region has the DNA TGCGCCAGCAGCTTGGGCCAGACTAGCTCCTACGAGCAGTACTTC. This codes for CASSLGQTSSYEQYF.

CDR3: CASSYQPSAATDTQYF. CDR3 DNA: TGTGCCAGCAGTTACCAACCTAGCGCCGCCACAGATACGCAGTATTTT. The V and J genes are TRBV6-5 and TRBJ2-3; TRBD2 is a possible D gene (6 bases). This CDR3 has 16 amino acids. V lost 2 bases, J lost 2 bases, and 14 bases lay in between. Germline CDR1 MNHEY, CDR2 SVGAGI.

The CDR3 region is CAITPGTGRNEQYF. The CDR3 DNA sequence: TGTGCCATCACCCCCGGGACAGGGAGAAACGAGCAGTACTTC. V usage is TRBV10-3 and J usage is TRBJ2-7, with 9 bases that match TRBD1. Trimming at V came to 7 bases and at J to 5 bases, leaving 9 bases not matched to a gene. The V gene's germline CDR1 is ENHRY and CDR2 SYGVKD. The CDR3 has 14 residues.

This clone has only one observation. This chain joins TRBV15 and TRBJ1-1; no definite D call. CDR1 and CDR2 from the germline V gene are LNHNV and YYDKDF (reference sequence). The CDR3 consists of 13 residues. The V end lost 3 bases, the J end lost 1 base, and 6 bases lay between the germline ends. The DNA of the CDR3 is TGTGCCACCAGCAGCCCAGGGAACACTGAAGCTTTCTTT. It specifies CATSSPGNTEAFF.

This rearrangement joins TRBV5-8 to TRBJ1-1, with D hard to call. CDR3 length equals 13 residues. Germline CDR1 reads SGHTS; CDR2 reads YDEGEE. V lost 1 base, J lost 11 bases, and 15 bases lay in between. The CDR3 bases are TGTGCCAGCAGCTTGCTGCCGGCGATACAGGCTTTCTTT. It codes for CASSLLPAIQAFF.

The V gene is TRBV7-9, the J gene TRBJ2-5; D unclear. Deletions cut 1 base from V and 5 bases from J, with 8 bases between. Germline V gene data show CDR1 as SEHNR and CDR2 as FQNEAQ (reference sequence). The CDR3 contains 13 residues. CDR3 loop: CASSLGGLETQYF. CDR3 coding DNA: TGTGCCAGCAGCTTAGGTGGGCTGGAGACCCAGTACTTC.

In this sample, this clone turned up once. In DNA, the CDR3 is TGCGCCAGCAGCCCCCAAGGCGGCAGCTCGGGCGAGCAGTACTTC. It is translated as CASSPQGGSSGEQYF. The genes are TRBV5-1 and TRBJ2-7; D not resolved. The ends were cut back, 4 bases at V and 6 bases at J, with 20 bases in the middle. Looked up from germline, CDR1 is SGHRS and CDR2 is YFSETQ. The CDR3 consists of 15 residues.

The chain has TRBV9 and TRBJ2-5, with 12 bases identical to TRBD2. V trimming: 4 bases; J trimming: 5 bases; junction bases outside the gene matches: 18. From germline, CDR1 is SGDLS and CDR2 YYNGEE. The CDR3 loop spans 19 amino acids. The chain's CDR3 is CASSPREVAASGGAETQYF. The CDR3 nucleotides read TGTGCCAGCAGCCCGAGAGAGGTAGCGGCTAGCGGGGGGGCTGAGACCCAGTACTTC.

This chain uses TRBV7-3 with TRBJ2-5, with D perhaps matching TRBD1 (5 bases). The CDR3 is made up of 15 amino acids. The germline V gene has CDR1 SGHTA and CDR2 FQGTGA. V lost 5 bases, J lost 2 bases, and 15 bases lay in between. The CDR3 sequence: CASSLTGSLQETQYF. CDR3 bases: TGTGCCAGCAGCCTTACAGGATCCCTACAAGAGACCCAGTACTTC. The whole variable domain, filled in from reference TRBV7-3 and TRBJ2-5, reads GAGVSQTPSNKVTEKGKYVELRCDPISGHTALYWYRQSLGQGPEFLIYFQGTGAADDSGLPNDRFFAVRPEGSVSTLKIQRTERGDSAVYLCASSLTGSLQETQYFGPGTRLLVL.

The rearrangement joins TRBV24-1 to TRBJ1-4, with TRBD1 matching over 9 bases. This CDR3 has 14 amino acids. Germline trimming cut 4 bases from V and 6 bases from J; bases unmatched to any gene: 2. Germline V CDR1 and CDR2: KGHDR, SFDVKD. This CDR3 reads CATSDTGGYEKLFF. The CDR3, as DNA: TGTGCCACCAGTGACACAGGGGGCTATGAAAAACTGTTTTTT.

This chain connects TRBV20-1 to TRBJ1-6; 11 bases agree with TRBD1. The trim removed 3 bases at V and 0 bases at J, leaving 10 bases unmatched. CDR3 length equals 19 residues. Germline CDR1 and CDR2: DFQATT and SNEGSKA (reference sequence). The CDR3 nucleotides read TGCAGTGCTAGTCGTGGACAGGGGGCTTCTAGCTCCTATAATTCACCCCTCCACTTT. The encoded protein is CSASRGQGASSSYNSPLHF.